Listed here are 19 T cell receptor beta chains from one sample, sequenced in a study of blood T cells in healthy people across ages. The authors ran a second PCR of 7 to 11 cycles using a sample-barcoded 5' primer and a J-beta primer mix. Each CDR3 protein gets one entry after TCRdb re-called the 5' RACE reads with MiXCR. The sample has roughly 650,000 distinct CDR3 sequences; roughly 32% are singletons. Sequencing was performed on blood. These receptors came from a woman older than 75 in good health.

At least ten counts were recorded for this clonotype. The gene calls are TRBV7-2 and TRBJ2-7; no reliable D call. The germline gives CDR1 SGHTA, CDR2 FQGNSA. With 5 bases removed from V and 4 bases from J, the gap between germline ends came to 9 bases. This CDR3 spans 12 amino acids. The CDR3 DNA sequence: TGTGCCAGCAGCGCGTCTCCGTACGAGCAGTACTTC. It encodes CASSASPYEQYF.

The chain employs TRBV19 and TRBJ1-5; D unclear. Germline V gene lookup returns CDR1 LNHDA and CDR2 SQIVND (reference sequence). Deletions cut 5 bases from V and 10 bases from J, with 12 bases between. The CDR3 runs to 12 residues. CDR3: CASSPTPGPQHF. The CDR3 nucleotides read TGTGCCAGTAGTCCGACGCCCGGCCCCCAGCATTTT.

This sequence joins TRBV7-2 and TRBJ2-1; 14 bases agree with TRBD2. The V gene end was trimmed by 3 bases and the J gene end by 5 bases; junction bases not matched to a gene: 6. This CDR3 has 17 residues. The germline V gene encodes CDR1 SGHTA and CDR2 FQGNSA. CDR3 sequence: CASSFRTSGRPNNEQFF. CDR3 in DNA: TGTGCCAGCAGCTTCCGGACTAGCGGGAGGCCAAACAATGAGCAGTTCTTC.

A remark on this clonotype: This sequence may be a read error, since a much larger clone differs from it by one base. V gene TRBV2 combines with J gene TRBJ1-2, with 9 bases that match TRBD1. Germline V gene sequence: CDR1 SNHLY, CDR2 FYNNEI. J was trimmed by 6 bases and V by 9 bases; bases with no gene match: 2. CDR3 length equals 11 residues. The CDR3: CARRTGDGYTF. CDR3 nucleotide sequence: TGTGCCAGGAGGACAGGGGATGGCTACACCTTC.

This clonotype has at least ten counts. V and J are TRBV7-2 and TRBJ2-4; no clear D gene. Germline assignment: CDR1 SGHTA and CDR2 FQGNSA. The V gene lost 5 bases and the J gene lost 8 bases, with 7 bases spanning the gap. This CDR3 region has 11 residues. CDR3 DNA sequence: TGTGCCAGCAGCGCTGGGGACATTCAGTACTTC. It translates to CASSAGDIQYF.

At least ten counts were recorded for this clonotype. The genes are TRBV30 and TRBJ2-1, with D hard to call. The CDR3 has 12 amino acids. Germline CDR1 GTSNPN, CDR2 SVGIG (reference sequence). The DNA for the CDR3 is TGTGCATATCAGGACGGCTACAATGAGCAGTTCTTC. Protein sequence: CAYQDGYNEQFF.

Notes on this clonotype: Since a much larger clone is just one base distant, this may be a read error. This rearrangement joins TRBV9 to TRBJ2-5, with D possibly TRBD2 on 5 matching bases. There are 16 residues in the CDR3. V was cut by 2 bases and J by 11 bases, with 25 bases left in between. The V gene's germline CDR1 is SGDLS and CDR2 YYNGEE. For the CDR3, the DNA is TGTGCCAGCAGCGTCCAGAGTTGGGTTGGTAGCGATGAGCAGTACTTC. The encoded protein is CASSVQSWVGSDEQYF.

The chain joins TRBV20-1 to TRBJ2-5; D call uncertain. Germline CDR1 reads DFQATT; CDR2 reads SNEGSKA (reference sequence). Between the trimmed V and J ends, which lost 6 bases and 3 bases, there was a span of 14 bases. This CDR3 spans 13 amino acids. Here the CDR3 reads CSASTRLKETQYF. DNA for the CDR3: TGCAGTGCCAGCACCCGGCTTAAAGAGACCCAGTACTTC.

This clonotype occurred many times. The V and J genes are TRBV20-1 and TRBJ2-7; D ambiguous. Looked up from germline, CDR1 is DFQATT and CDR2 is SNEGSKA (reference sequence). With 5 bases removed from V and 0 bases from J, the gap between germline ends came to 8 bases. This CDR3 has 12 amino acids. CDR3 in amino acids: CSALTRSYEQYF. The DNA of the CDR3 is TGCAGTGCTCTGACACGCTCCTACGAGCAGTACTTC.

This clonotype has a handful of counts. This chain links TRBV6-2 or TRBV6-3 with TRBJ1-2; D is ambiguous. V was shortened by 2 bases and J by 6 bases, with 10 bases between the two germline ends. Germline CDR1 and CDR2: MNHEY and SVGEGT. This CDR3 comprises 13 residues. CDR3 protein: CASSYEVLDGYTF. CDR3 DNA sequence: TGTGCCAGCAGTTACGAGGTTTTGGATGGCTACACCTTC.

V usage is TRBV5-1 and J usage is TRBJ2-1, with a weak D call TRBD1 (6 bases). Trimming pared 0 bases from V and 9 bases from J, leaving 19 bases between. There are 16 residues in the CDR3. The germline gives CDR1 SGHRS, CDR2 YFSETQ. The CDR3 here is CASSLAGDTNVGEQFF. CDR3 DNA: TGCGCCAGCAGCTTGGCTGGGGACACCAACGTGGGTGAGCAGTTCTTC.

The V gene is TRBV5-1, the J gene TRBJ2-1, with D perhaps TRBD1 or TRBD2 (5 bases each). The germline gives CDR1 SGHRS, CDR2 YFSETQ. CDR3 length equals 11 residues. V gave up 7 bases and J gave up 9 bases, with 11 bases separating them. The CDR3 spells CASLGESEQFF. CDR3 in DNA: TGCGCCAGCCTGGGGGAGAGTGAGCAGTTCTTC.

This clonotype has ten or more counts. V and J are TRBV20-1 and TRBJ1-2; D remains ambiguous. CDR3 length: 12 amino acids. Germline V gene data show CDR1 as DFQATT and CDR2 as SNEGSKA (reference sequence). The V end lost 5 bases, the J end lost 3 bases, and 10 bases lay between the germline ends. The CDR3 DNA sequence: TGCAGTGCTCCCCGTTTGGACTATGGCTACACCTTC. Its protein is CSAPRLDYGYTF.

The CDR3 DNA is TGTGCCAGCAGCTACCAGGCTAGGGATTCACCCCTCCACTTT. This encodes CASSYQARDSPLHF. The chain is built from TRBV7-8 and TRBJ1-6; D unresolved. Germline loops: CDR1 SGHVS, CDR2 FQNEAQ. The V gene lost 4 bases and the J gene lost 8 bases, with 12 bases spanning the gap. This CDR3 contains 14 residues.

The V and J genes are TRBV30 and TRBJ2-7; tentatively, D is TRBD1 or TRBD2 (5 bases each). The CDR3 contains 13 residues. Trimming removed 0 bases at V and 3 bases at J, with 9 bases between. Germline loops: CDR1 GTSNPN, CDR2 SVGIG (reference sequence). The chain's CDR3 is CAWSVAGSYEQYF. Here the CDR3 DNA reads TGTGCCTGGAGTGTTGCAGGGAGCTACGAGCAGTACTTC.

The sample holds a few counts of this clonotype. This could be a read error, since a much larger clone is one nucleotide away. CDR3 DNA: TGTGCCAGCAGCCCCCGGCGGTTCCAAGAGGCCCAGTACTTC. Amino acids: CASSPRRFQEAQYF. The rearrangement joins TRBV9 to TRBJ2-5; D is uncertain. Germline V gives CDR1 SGDLS, CDR2 YYNGEE. The CDR3 runs 14 residues. Filled out from reference TRBV9 and TRBJ2-5, the complete variable domain reads DSGVTQTPKHLITATGQRVTLRCSPRSGDLSVYWYQQSLDQGLQFLIQYYNGEERAKGNILERFSAQQFPDLHSELNLSSLELGDSALYFCASSPRRFQEAQYFGPGTRLLVL.

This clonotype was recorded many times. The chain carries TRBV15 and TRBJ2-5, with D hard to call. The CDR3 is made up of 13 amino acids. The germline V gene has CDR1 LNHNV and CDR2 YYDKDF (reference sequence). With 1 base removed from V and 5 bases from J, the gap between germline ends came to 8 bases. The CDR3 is CATSRAVGETQYF. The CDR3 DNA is TGTGCCACCAGCAGAGCAGTTGGGGAGACCCAGTACTTC.

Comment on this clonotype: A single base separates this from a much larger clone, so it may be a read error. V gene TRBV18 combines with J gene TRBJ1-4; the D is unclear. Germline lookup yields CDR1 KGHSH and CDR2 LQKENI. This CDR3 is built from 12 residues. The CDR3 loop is CASSRTSEELFF. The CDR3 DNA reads TGTGCCAGCTCACGGACTAGTGAAGAACTGTTTTTT.

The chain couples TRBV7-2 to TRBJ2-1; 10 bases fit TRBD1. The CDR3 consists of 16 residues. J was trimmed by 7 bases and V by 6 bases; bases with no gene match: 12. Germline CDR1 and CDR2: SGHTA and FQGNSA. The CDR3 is CASRSDRGLSGNEQFF. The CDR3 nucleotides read TGTGCCAGCAGGAGCGACAGGGGGCTTTCAGGTAATGAGCAGTTCTTC. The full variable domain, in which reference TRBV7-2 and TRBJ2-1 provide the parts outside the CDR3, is GAGVSQSPSNKVTEKGKDVELRCDPISGHTALYWYRQSLGQGLEFLIYFQGNSAPDKSGLPSDRFSAERTGGSVSTLTIQRTQQEDSAVYLCASRSDRGLSGNEQFFGPGTRLTVL.